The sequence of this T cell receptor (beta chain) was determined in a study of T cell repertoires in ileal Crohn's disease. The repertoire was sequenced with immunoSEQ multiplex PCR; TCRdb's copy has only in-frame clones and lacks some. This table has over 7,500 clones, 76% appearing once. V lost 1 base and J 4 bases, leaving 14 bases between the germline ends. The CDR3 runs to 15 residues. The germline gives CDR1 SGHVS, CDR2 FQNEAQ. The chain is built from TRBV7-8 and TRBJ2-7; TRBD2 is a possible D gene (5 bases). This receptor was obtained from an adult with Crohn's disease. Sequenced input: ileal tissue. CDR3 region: CASSLEDGIIYEQYF. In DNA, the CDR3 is TGTGCCAGCAGCTTAGAGGACGGGATAATATACGAGCAGTACTTC.